The text below deals with one T cell receptor beta chain. The sample originates from a study of identifying expanded T cells in peripheral blood. Sequenced by immunoSEQ multiplex PCR; TCRdb stores in-frame clones only, minus some. In the table there are about 78,000 clones, almost 85% of which are singletons. Germline CDR1 SGHKS, CDR2 YYEKEE (reference sequence). The CDR3 is 15 amino acids. J gave up 3 bases and V 6 bases, and 8 bases lay outside the gene matches. The specimen was blood. This TCR was recovered from a person aged 18-69 years in good health. The chain couples TRBV5-5 to TRBJ2-5; 10 nucleotides match TRBD2. CDR3 region: CASTWRLAGEETQYF. The CDR3 DNA follows: TGTGCCAGCACCTGGAGGCTAGCGGGAGAAGAGACCCAGTACTTC. The full variable domain, rest sourced from reference TRBV5-5 and TRBJ2-5, is DAGVTQSPTHLIKTRGQQVTLRCSPISGHKSVSWYQQVLGQGPQFIFQYYEKEERGRGNFPDRFSARQFPNYSSELNVNALLLGDSALYLCASTWRLAGEETQYFGPGTRLLVL.